Listed here are 23 T cell receptor beta chains from one sample, sequenced in a study of cytomegalovirus exposure and HLA in healthy donors. Assay used: immunoSEQ multiplex PCR; TCRdb lists only in-frame clones, some missing. The sample has some 250,000 clones; roughly 88% are singletons. Material for sequencing was PBMCs. These receptors all stem from a woman under 40 in good health and CMV-seronegative.

This chain connects TRBV30 to TRBJ2-1; TRBD2 matches 9 bases. The CDR3 covers 15 residues. Germline V gene data show CDR1 as GTSNPN and CDR2 as SVGIG (reference sequence). V was pared by 4 bases and J by 4 bases, with 8 bases of the junction left unmatched. This CDR3 is CAWNRLAEEYNEQFF. The CDR3 bases are TGTGCCTGGAACAGACTAGCGGAAGAATACAATGAGCAGTTCTTC.

The chain uses TRBV15 and TRBJ1-2; D is uncertain. V lost 0 bases and J 13 bases, leaving 18 bases between the germline ends. The CDR3 runs 14 residues. CDR1 and CDR2 from the germline V gene are LNHNV and YYDKDF (reference sequence). CDR3 in amino acids: CATSRDRRSQKVTF. CDR3 sequence (DNA): TGTGCCACCAGCAGAGATCGGAGGTCCCAGAAAGTCACCTTC.

J is TRBJ1-2 and V is TRBV29-1; a weak D match, TRBD1 (5 bases). Germline V gives CDR1 SQVTM, CDR2 ANQGSEA. V was pared by 4 bases and J by 8 bases, with 8 bases between. The CDR3 has 10 amino acids. CDR3 nucleotide sequence: TGCAGCGTTGCGACAGACGGCTACACCTTC. This codes for CSVATDGYTF.

V usage is TRBV30 and J usage is TRBJ1-2, with D hard to call. CDR1 and CDR2 from the germline V gene are GTSNPN and SVGIG (reference sequence). Deletions cut 3 bases from V and 5 bases from J, with 7 bases between. The CDR3 length is 11 residues. CDR3 nucleotides: TGTGCCTGGAGCCCCGGATATGGCTACACCTTC. Translating gives CAWSPGYGYTF.

The chain has TRBV29-1 and TRBJ2-3, with 8 bases fitting TRBD2. Germline V gives CDR1 SQVTM, CDR2 ANQGSEA. V was clipped by 0 bases and J by 6 bases; unmatched bases: 11. The CDR3 has 16 amino acids. CDR3 amino acids: CSVEDRGAGVSDTQYF. In DNA form, the CDR3 reads TGCAGCGTTGAAGATCGGGGAGCGGGAGTGTCGGATACGCAGTATTTT.

V usage is TRBV5-4 and J usage is TRBJ2-3; 12 bases map to TRBD2. The ends lost 0 bases at V and 2 bases at J; junction bases unmatched: 7. The CDR3 consists of 18 residues. Per germline, CDR1 SGHNT and CDR2 YYREEE (reference sequence). The chain's CDR3 is CASSLGRLAGGYTDTQYF. As DNA, the CDR3 is TGTGCCAGCAGCTTGGGAAGGCTAGCGGGAGGGTACACAGATACGCAGTATTTT.

This chain joins TRBV29-1 and TRBJ2-1, with D unresolved. This CDR3 spans 13 amino acids. Trimming stripped 1 base from V and 8 bases from J, with 12 bases between. CDR1 and CDR2 (germline): SQVTM, ANQGSEA. This chain's CDR3 is CSVEGTTTDEQFF. The CDR3 DNA reads as TGCAGCGTTGAAGGGACCACGACGGATGAGCAGTTCTTC.

For the CDR3, the DNA is TGTGCCAGCAAAAAGGGACACACCGGGGAGCTGTTTTTT. This sequence encodes CASKKGHTGELFF. V gene TRBV5-5 combines with J gene TRBJ2-2, with D perhaps TRBD1 or TRBD2 (5 bases each). The CDR3 has 13 amino acids. From germline, CDR1 is SGHKS and CDR2 YYEKEE (reference sequence). V was shortened by 6 bases and J by 3 bases, with 9 bases between the two germline ends.

This clone appeared a single time. This rearrangement joins TRBV6-6 to TRBJ1-2; D gene uncertain. The CDR3 consists of 14 residues. CDR1 is MNHNY, CDR2 SVGAGI, per germline (reference sequence). Trimming removed 0 bases from V and 5 bases from J, with 10 bases in between. CDR3 in amino acids: CASSYSPGRYGYTF. The DNA of the CDR3 is TGTGCCAGCAGTTACTCTCCAGGCCGATATGGCTACACCTTC.

Many counts were recorded for this clone. CDR3 DNA: TGTGCCAGCTCACCGCGACAGCCGATGAGCTCCTACGAGCAGTACTTC. Translation gives CASSPRQPMSSYEQYF. J is TRBJ2-7 and V is TRBV18, with D perhaps matching TRBD1 (5 bases). This CDR3 comprises 16 residues. Germline CDR1 is KGHSH and CDR2 is LQKENI. V was trimmed by 3 bases and J by 0 bases, leaving 15 bases between them.

The CDR3 bases are TGTGCCAGCAGTTTTAGTCTGGACGTCTACGAGCAGTACTTC. As protein: CASSFSLDVYEQYF. J is TRBJ2-7 and V is TRBV28; D gene unclear. This CDR3 spans 14 amino acids. V lost 3 bases and J lost 3, with 12 bases in between. Germline CDR1 and CDR2: MDHEN and SYDVKM.

This chain uses TRBV7-6 with TRBJ1-1, with no clear D. CDR3 length: 13 residues. The germline V gene has CDR1 SGHVS and CDR2 FNYEAQ. V lost 1 base and J 1 base, leaving 4 bases between the germline ends. The CDR3 DNA reads TGTGCCAGCAGCTTAGTCAAGAACACTGAAGCTTTCTTT. This translates into CASSLVKNTEAFF. Complete variable domain (other parts from reference TRBV7-6 and TRBJ1-1): GAGVSQSPRYKVTKRGQDVALRCDPISGHVSLYWYRQALGQGPEFLTYFNYEAQQDKSGLPNDRFSAERPEGSISTLTIQRTEQRDSAMYRCASSLVKNTEAFFGQGTRLTVV.

The rearrangement links TRBV11-2 to TRBJ2-7; tentative D call: TRBD1 (6 bases). The CDR3 is made up of 15 amino acids. CDR1 is SGHAT, CDR2 FQNNGV, per germline. The V and J ends lost 4 bases and 0 bases respectively, with 13 bases between them. CDR3 sequence reads: CASSWGPSHSYEQYF. In DNA form, the CDR3 reads TGTGCCAGCAGCTGGGGGCCTTCTCACTCCTACGAGCAGTACTTC.

The V call is TRBV7-2, the J call TRBJ2-7, with D possibly TRBD2 on 5 matching bases. Germline V gives CDR1 SGHTA, CDR2 FQGNSA. The CDR3 consists of 16 residues. Trimming removed 2 bases from V and 2 bases from J, with 16 bases in between. The DNA for the CDR3 is TGTGCCAGCAGCTTAACAGCTCGGACTTCGGCCTACGAGCAGTACTTC. Amino acids: CASSLTARTSAYEQYF.

The chain employs TRBV5-5 and TRBJ2-7; the D call may be TRBD1 or TRBD2 (5 bases each). CDR3 length equals 16 residues. The germline CDR1 and CDR2 sequences are SGHKS and YYEKEE (reference sequence). Trimming removed 1 base from V and 7 bases from J, with 21 bases in between. The CDR3 sequence: CASSLRAGTAREEQYF. CDR3 nucleotide sequence: TGTGCCAGCAGCTTGCGCGCCGGGACGGCCCGTGAGGAGCAGTACTTC.

The chain employs TRBV15 and TRBJ2-5; D unresolved. The CDR3 spans 15 residues. Trimming removed 0 bases from V and 5 bases from J, with 13 bases in between. Germline V lookup: CDR1 LNHNV, CDR2 YYDKDF (reference sequence). CDR3 DNA sequence: TGTGCCACCAGCAGAGACGGAAGGGCCACGGAGACCCAGTACTTC. It specifies CATSRDGRATETQYF.

This clone is labeled as medium-sized. CDR3 nucleotides: TGCGCCAGCGGCGCCAGCCACGGGGCAAATCAGCCCCAGCATTTT. It encodes CASGASHGANQPQHF. The V call is TRBV10-2, the J call TRBJ1-5, with a tentative D call TRBD1 (5 bases). V lost 8 bases, J lost 4 bases, and 18 bases lay in between. Germline values: CDR1 WSHSY, CDR2 SAAADI. The CDR3 has 15 residues.

This clone was counted a single time. The V and J genes are TRBV9 and TRBJ1-2; the D gene is possibly TRBD1 (5 bases). Germline lookup yields CDR1 SGDLS and CDR2 YYNGEE. This CDR3 has 15 residues. V gave up 0 bases and J gave up 0 bases, with 9 bases separating them. For the CDR3, the DNA is TGTGCCAGCAGCGTAGAAGGGGCGCCTAACTATGGCTACACCTTC. Amino acids: CASSVEGAPNYGYTF.

The chain carries TRBV6-1 and TRBJ2-4; D might be TRBD2 (5 bases). V shed 7 bases and J shed 3 bases, with 10 bases lying between them. The germline gives CDR1 MNHNS, CDR2 SASEGT. The CDR3 is 13 amino acids. CDR3 DNA sequence: TGTGCCAGCATGGAGGCGAGCAAAAACATTCAGTACTTC. Amino acids: CASMEASKNIQYF.

The V and J genes are TRBV9 and TRBJ2-1, with TRBD2 identical over 9 bases. Germline CDR1 reads SGDLS; CDR2 reads YYNGEE. V trimming: 2 bases; J trimming: 6 bases; junction bases outside the gene matches: 9. This CDR3 has 16 residues. The CDR3 reads CASSVGGRATVNEQFF. As DNA, the CDR3 is TGTGCCAGCAGCGTTGGCGGGAGGGCCACCGTCAATGAGCAGTTCTTC.

CDR3: CASWGRAAGNTIYF. DNA for the CDR3: TGTGCCAGCTGGGGCAGGGCCGCTGGAAACACCATATATTTT. This chain connects TRBV28 to TRBJ1-3; a possible D gene is TRBD1 (5 bases). Looked up from germline, CDR1 is MDHEN and CDR2 is SYDVKM. The CDR3 is 14 amino acids. V lost 8 bases and J 2 bases, leaving 13 bases between the germline ends. Full variable domain (outside the CDR3, taken from reference TRBV28 and TRBJ1-3): DVKVTQSSRYLVKRTGEKVFLECVQDMDHENMFWYRQDPGLGLRLIYFSYDVKMKEKGDIPEGYSVSREKKERFSLILESASTNQTSMYLCASWGRAAGNTIYFGEGSWLTVV.

This CDR3 is CASSPIEGTKETQYF. CDR3 sequence (DNA): TGTGCCAGCAGCCCCATAGAGGGAACCAAAGAGACCCAGTACTTC. The J gene is TRBJ2-5, the V gene TRBV9; TRBD2 is a possible D gene (5 bases). The germline gives CDR1 SGDLS, CDR2 YYNGEE. The CDR3 is 15 residues long. V lost 4 bases, J lost 3 bases, and 16 bases lay in between.

This chain connects TRBV2 to TRBJ2-5; D perhaps matches TRBD1 (5 bases). The germline gives CDR1 SNHLY, CDR2 FYNNEI. This CDR3 contains 11 residues. V was cut by 7 bases and J by 2 bases, with 5 bases left in between. The CDR3: CASTGQETQYF. CDR3 nucleotides: TGTGCCAGCACAGGGCAAGAGACCCAGTACTTC. Full variable domain (remainder filled in from reference TRBV2 and TRBJ2-5): EPEVTQTPSHQVTQMGQEVILRCVPISNHLYFYWYRQILGQKVEFLVSFYNNEISEKSEIFDDQFSVERPDGSNFTLKIRSTKLEDSAMYFCASTGQETQYFGPGTRLLVL.